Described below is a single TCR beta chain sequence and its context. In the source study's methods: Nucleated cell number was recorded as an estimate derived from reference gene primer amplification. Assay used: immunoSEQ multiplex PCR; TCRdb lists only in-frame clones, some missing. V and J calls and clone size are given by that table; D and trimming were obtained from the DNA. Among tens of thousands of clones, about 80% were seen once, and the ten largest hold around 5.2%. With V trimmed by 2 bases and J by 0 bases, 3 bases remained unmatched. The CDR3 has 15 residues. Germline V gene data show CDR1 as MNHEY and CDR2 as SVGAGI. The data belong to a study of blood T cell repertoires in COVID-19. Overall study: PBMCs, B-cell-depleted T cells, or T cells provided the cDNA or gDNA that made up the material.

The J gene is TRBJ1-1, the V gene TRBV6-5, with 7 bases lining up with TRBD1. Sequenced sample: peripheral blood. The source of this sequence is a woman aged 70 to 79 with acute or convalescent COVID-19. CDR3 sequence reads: CASSYDGTVNTEAFF. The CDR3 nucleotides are TGTGCCAGCAGTTACGACGGGACAGTGAACACTGAAGCTTTCTTT.